The present T cell receptor (beta chain) was sequenced within a study of tumor-infiltrating lymphocytes in primary liver carcinoma (dated by TCRdb to the late 2010s). In the study overall: Surgical resection was performed in China between 2015 and early 2016 on about 5 patients with histopathologically diagnosed primary liver carcinoma. Of the five patients, three men and two women aged 30 to 69 years, four had hepatocellular carcinoma and one had combined HCC and intrahepatic cholangiocarcinoma. Tumors of the five patients were stage T1-T3 N0M0 with maximum diameters of roughly 4.2 to 10 cm. Samples yielded roughly 3.5 to 7.13 million productive TCRbeta reads; read depth did not differ significantly between tissue types. High reproducibility was observed for the technical replicate repertoires, with mean shared-clone rates approximately 0.9 and correlation coefficients above 0.95. Across five regions of each liver tumor, along with adjacent normal tissue and blood, the study brought together TCRbeta repertoire sequencing, expression microarrays and whole-exome sequencing. TCRbeta repertoire sequencing covered 35 or so specimens from 5 patients: some 25 tumor regions, 5 adjacent noncancerous liver tissues and 5 peripheral blood samples. Beyond this particular receptor, the publication reports: The top 250 clones accounted for a significantly greater share of the repertoire in tumors than in blood (p = 0.039). Pairs of tumor regions showed greater repertoire overlap (mean roughly 35%) than tumor-adjacent pairs (roughly 17%) or tumor-blood pairs (about 15%), which is consistent with antigen-driven expansion. Comparison of CD4+ and CD8+ T cell repertoires was precluded by the use of bulk unsorted samples. Only the TCR beta chain was sequenced, which likely underestimates true repertoire diversity because unpaired alpha chains were not captured. With just five or six patients in the study, the authors point out that the findings should be validated in a larger study.

Starting from roughly 500 ng total RNA, TCRbeta-specific cDNA was produced by reverse transcription with a constant-region primer and ProtoScript II reverse transcriptase. TCRbeta libraries were built with three nested multiplex PCR rounds, a slightly modified ARM-PCR procedure. Multiplex TRBV1-TRBV30 forward primers and a Cbeta reverse primer were used in the first two PCR rounds, each of which was run for approximately 10 cycles. Sample barcodes and Illumina adapters were added in a final 25-cycle PCR with Deep VentR polymerase. Before sequencing, amplicons between 200 and 500 bp were purified from gel using a QIAquick gel extraction kit. An Illumina HiSeq 2500 was used to sequence the TCRbeta amplicons, generating 250-bp paired-end reads. Processing in the source paper ran as follows. To recover full CDR3 sequences, reads were quality-trimmed using Trimmomatic v0.33 and paired reads were then merged using FLASH v1.2.11. V, D and J germline segments were assigned to the rearranged TCRbeta sequences using MiGEC v1.2.1b. VDJtools v1.0.0 computed clonotype statistics and Shannon-Wiener diversity indices. Except for diversity analysis, only each sample's 250 most abundant clonotypes were used in subsequent analyses to reduce sampling bias. The public reads were reprocessed in TCRdb via fastp at Q25 and MiXCR, keeping in-frame beta chains. Rows merge per CDR3 protein into single entries with the most common DNA and genes. TCRdb's processing, not the authors' own work, is the source of the V and J calls. In all, the sample holds 300,000 to 400,000 distinct CDR3 sequences, and about 60% of those were seen once. About 9.4% of the sample lies in the top ten.

Blood RNA was extracted from unsorted whole blood using TRIzol reagent, and germline DNA was obtained with the DNeasy Blood & Tissue kit. Chronic HBV infection was present in the patients, and the patients were treatment-naive at sampling. Before surgery, roughly 4.2 milliliters of peripheral blood were drawn into K2EDTA tubes. Concerning this clonotype: It lacks a known antigen. One junction end disagrees with the germline gene, perhaps due to a read error.

Per the germline V gene (reference sequence), SGHAT is the CDR1 and FQDESV is the CDR2. The CDR3 runs 13 amino acids, cysteine and phenylalanine included. This entry keeps only the CDR3 DNA: 39 bases, framed from base 1. Source material: peripheral blood. The receptor chain draws on TRBV11-1 and TRBJ2-3; no D gene call is confident. This sequence originates from a man in his forties or fifties with primary liver carcinoma and hepatitis B virus infection. The CDR3 is CASSPLTRDTQYF. Read as DNA, the sequence is TGTGCCAGCAGCCCCCTGACTCGAGATACGCAATATTTT.